What follows are 7 T cell receptor beta chains derived from one specimen sequenced in a study of T cells after yellow fever vaccination. TCRdb independently ran MiXCR on the 5' RACE reads; one entry per CDR3 protein. The data show a few hundred thousand distinct CDR3 sequences, with less than 9% seen just once and approximately 0.85% held by the top ten. The sequencing here drew on CD4+ T cells sorted from PBMCs, taken 15 days after the yellow fever booster vaccination. Receptor source: a man in his thirties or forties who received the YFV17D yellow fever vaccine.

This clonotype was seen a few times. The chain is built from TRBV10-3 and TRBJ2-1; 12 nucleotides line up with TRBD1. Losses at the gene ends were 11 bases for V and 9 bases for J; bases not matched to a gene: 11. This CDR3 comprises 14 residues. Per germline, CDR1 ENHRY and CDR2 SYGVKD. In DNA, the CDR3 is TGTGCCGCGTCCCGGGACAGGGGGCTTATTGAGCAGTTCTTC. Its protein is CAASRDRGLIEQFF.

This clonotype turned up a few times. V gene TRBV5-6 combines with J gene TRBJ2-4, with 10 nucleotides matching TRBD1. J was trimmed by 7 bases and V by 0 bases; bases with no gene match: 10. Germline V gene lookup returns CDR1 SGHDT and CDR2 YYEEEE. This CDR3 comprises 17 residues. This CDR3 reads CASSLVWGDRGLNIQYF. The DNA of the CDR3 is TGTGCCAGCAGCTTGGTCTGGGGGGACAGGGGTTTGAACATTCAGTACTTC.

In DNA form, the CDR3 reads TGTGCCAGCAGCTTAGAGGGGGCCTCCTACAATGAGCAGTTCTTC. Amino acid sequence: CASSLEGASYNEQFF. The chain carries TRBV7-2 and TRBJ2-1; 7 bases align to TRBD1. J was trimmed by 0 bases and V by 1 base; bases with no gene match: 0. The CDR3 sequence is 15 residues long. Looked up from germline, CDR1 is SGHTA and CDR2 is FQGNSA.

This clonotype turned up a few times. The J gene is TRBJ2-1, the V gene TRBV3-1; 7 bases map to TRBD2. The germline V gene has CDR1 LGHDT and CDR2 YNNKEL (reference sequence). The CDR3 spans 16 residues. V shed 4 bases, J shed 7 bases, and the junction held 13 bases outside the gene matches. CDR3 coding DNA: TGTGCCAGCAGCCCTAGGGGTGCGGGAGCGGGAAATGAGCAGTTCTTC. Protein sequence: CASSPRGAGAGNEQFF.

This clonotype was seen only a few times. The chain is built from TRBV5-1 and TRBJ2-5; 9 bases agree with TRBD1. Germline-derived CDR1 and CDR2 are SGHRS and YFSETQ. After removal of 4 bases from V and 4 bases from J, the junction contained 5 bases not matched to a gene. This CDR3 contains 14 residues. CDR3 protein: CASSLWDRAETQYF. CDR3 in DNA: TGCGCCAGCAGCCTTTGGGACAGGGCAGAGACCCAGTACTTC.

This clonotype showed up just a few times. J is TRBJ1-1 and V is TRBV20-1, with no clear D. Germline loops: CDR1 DFQATT, CDR2 SNEGSKA (reference sequence). This CDR3 is 12 amino acids long. Trimming removed 5 bases at V and 5 bases at J, with 12 bases between. Here the CDR3 reads CSASDTGTEAFF. As DNA, the CDR3 is TGCAGTGCTTCCGACACGGGAACTGAAGCTTTCTTT.

The chain links TRBV7-8 to TRBJ1-2, with TRBD1 identical over 10 bases. The V gene's germline CDR1 is SGHVS and CDR2 FQNEAQ. CDR3 length: 15 amino acids. The trim removed 5 bases at V and 4 bases at J, leaving 7 bases unmatched. CDR3: CASSPRQGAPYGYTF. The DNA of the CDR3 is TGTGCCAGCAGCCCAAGACAGGGGGCTCCCTATGGCTACACCTTC.